The next 5 T cell receptor beta chains were all read from a single sample in a study of blood T cells in healthy people across ages. Sample-barcoded 5' priming and a J-beta primer mix drove a second PCR of roughly 7 to 11 cycles. MiXCR, run by TCRdb on the 5' RACE reads, gives a single entry per CDR3 protein. Of 950,000 to 1,200,000 distinct CDR3 sequences detected, around two fifths appear once; the ten largest clones hold around 14%. Material for sequencing was blood. Source of these receptors: a man aged 18 to 30 in good health.

This clonotype came up a few times. The chain recombines TRBV29-1 with TRBJ1-1; D is perhaps TRBD1 (5 bases). The CDR3 runs to 12 residues. The germline gives CDR1 SQVTM, CDR2 ANQGSEA. The ends were cut back, 6 bases at V and 4 bases at J, with 12 bases in the middle. Written as DNA, the CDR3 is TGCAGCGTCCAGGGAATCGGCACTGAAGCTTTCTTT. This codes for CSVQGIGTEAFF. The variable domain in full, with the rest retrieved from reference TRBV29-1 and TRBJ1-1, is SAVISQKPSRDICQRGTSLTIQCQVDSQVTMMFWYRQQPGQSLTLIATANQGSEATYESGFVIDKFPISRPNLTFSTLTVSNMSPEDSSIYLCSVQGIGTEAFFGQGTRLTVV.

Points on this clonotype: The junction and the germline gene differ at one end; a read error may be behind it. The chain recombines TRBV10-3 with TRBJ1-1, with D tentatively TRBD1 (5 bases). CDR3 size: 13 residues. Germline V gene data show CDR1 as ENHRY and CDR2 as SYGVKD. For the CDR3, the DNA is TGTACCATCAGTGACCCGGGGGGGACTGAAGCTTTCTTT. Translating gives CTISDPGGTEAFF.

This clonotype was counted only a few times. The chain uses TRBV12-3 or TRBV12-4 and TRBJ1-2; D unresolved. The CDR3 runs 11 residues. The V and J ends lost 2 bases and 12 bases respectively, with 10 bases between them. The CDR3 sequence: CASSLFGYNTF. CDR3 DNA: TGTGCCAGCAGTTTATTCGGGTATAACACCTTC.

The V and J genes are TRBV10-3 and TRBJ2-3; D is possibly TRBD1 (6 bases). This CDR3 has 18 amino acids. Germline V lookup: CDR1 ENHRY, CDR2 SYGVKD. The CDR3 loop is CVTRTARSQLISTDTQYF. DNA of the CDR3: TGTGTCACCCGGACAGCCCGAAGTCAACTAATTAGCACAGATACGCAGTATTTT.

The chain employs TRBV20-1 and TRBJ1-4; 7 bases fit TRBD1. CDR3 length: 13 residues. The germline gives CDR1 DFQATT, CDR2 SNEGSKA (reference sequence). Trimming took 7 bases from V and 7 from J; bases not matched to a gene: 9. CDR3 coding DNA: TGCAGTGTTGTTACAGGGGTTGGTGAAAAACTGTTTTTT. It translates to CSVVTGVGEKLFF.